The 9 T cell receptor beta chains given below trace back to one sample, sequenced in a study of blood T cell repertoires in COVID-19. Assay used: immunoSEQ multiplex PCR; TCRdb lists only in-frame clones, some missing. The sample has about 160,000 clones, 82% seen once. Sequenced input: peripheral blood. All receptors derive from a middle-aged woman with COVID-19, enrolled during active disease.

The CDR3 DNA follows: TGTGCCAGCCCCACAGGGTATCAGAACACTGAAGCTTTCTTT. Residues: CASPTGYQNTEAFF. The J gene is TRBJ1-1, the V gene TRBV6-5; the D gene is possibly TRBD1 (6 bases). V lost 8 bases to trimming and J lost 1 base, with 14 bases between them. The CDR3 runs to 14 residues. The germline V gene has CDR1 MNHEY and CDR2 SVGAGI.

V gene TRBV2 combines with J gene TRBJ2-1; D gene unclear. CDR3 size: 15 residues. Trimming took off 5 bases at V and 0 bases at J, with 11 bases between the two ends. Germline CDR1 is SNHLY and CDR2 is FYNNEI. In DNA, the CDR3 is TGTGCCAGCAGTAATCGCCGGAGCTCCTACAATGAGCAGTTCTTC. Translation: CASSNRRSSYNEQFF.

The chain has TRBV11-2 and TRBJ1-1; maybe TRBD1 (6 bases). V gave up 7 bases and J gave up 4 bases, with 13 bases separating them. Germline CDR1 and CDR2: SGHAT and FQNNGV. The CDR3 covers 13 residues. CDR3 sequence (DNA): TGTGCCAGCACCATGTTACAGGGCACTGAAGCTTTCTTT. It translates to CASTMLQGTEAFF.

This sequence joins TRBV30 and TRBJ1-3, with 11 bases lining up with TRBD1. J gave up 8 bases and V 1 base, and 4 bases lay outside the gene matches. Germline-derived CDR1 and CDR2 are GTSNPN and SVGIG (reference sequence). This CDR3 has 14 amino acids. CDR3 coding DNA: TGTGCCTGGAGTGCAGGGACAGGGGGTGACACCATATATTTT. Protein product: CAWSAGTGGDTIYF.

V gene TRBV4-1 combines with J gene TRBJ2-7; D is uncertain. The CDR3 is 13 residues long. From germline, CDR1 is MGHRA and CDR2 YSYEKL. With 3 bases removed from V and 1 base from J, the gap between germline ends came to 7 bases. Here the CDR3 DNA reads TGCGCCAGCAGCCATTCGAGATCCTACGAGCAGTACTTC. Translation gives CASSHSRSYEQYF.

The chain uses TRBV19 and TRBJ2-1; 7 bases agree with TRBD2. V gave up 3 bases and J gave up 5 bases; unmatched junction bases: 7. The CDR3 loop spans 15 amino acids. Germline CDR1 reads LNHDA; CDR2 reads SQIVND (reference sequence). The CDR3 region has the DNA TGTGCCAGTAGTATCGAAGGGACTAACAACAATGAGCAGTTCTTC. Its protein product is CASSIEGTNNNEQFF. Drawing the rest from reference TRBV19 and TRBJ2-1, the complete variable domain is DGGITQSPKYLFRKEGQNVTLSCEQNLNHDAMYWYRQDPGQGLRLIYYSQIVNDFQKGDIAEGYSVSREKKESFPLTVTSAQKNPTAFYLCASSIEGTNNNEQFFGPGTRLTVL.

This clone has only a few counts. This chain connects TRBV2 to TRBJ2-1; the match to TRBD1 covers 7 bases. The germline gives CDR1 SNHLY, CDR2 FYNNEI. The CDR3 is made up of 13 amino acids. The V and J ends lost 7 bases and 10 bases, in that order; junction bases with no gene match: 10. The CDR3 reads CASNLARGYEQFF. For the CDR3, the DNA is TGTGCCAGCAACTTGGCCAGGGGGTACGAGCAGTTCTTC.

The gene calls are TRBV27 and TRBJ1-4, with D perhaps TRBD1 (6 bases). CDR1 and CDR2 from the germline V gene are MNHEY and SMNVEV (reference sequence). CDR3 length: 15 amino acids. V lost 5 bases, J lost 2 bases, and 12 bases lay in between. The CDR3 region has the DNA TGTGCCAGCAGTCGCACAGGGAGTACTAATGAAAAACTGTTTTTT. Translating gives CASSRTGSTNEKLFF.

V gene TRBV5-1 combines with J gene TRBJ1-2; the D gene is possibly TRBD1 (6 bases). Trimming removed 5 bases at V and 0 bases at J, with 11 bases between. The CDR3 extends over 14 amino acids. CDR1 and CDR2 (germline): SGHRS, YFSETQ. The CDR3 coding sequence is TGCGCCAGCAGACAGGGTACAACTAACTATGGCTACACCTTC. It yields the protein CASRQGTTNYGYTF.